One T cell receptor (beta chain) is described in this entry. The antigen remains unidentified. This specimen comes from a study of shared clonotypes between healthy human individuals. Study-level information: Each donor's CD8 memory used one plate, CD8 naive two, each CD4 subset three. Study-level points and caveats: Generally, naive subsets (rather than memory subsets) showed larger estimated richness.

CDR3 length equals 15 residues. Looked up from germline, CDR1 is SGHNT and CDR2 is YENEEA. Between the trimmed V and J ends, which lost 1 base and 6 bases, there was a span of 15 bases. Original processing notes: With immunoSEQ giving junction-only sequences and no quality scores, filtering differed. Method: immunoSEQ multiplex PCR; TCRdb's copy keeps in-frame clones and lacks some. The DNA gave D and trimming, while V, J and clone size come from that table. This repertoire shows some 1,100,000 clones, around three quarters found once; its top ten account for approximately 0.5%. The genes are TRBV11-3 and TRBJ1-1; D gene uncertain. This clonotype originated in a man aged 18-30 years in good health. Some clones in this sample may be carry-over from other donors' samples. Sequencing input: memory CD4+ T cells from PBMCs. Stated subset: CD45RA-negative fraction. Here the CDR3 reads CASSLVRLGRAEAFF. The CDR3 nucleotides are TGTGCCAGCAGCTTAGTAAGGTTGGGGAGGGCTGAAGCTTTCTTT.